These T cell receptor beta chains were read from a single sample in a study of cytomegalovirus exposure and HLA in healthy donors. The assay was immunoSEQ multiplex PCR, and TCRdb's table has in-frame clones only and misses some. The table shows 140,000 to 150,000 clones, with approximately 63% occurring only once. Material: PBMCs. The source of these receptors is a woman aged 55-70 years in good health and CMV-seropositive. CDR3s include the opening cysteine and the closing phenylalanine or tryptophan. Fields, in order: J gene, clone size, D gene, V gene, CDR3 protein, CDR3 DNA. The D gene is left open where the match is weak. Clone size, where shown, is once, few, many, or a class for clones that have expanded.

j_gene: TRBJ1-5; abundance: -; d_gene: TRBD1; v_gene: TRBV30; CDR3aa: CAWAQGEYQPQHF; CDR3nt: TGTGCCTGGGCTCAGGGGGAGTATCAGCCCCAGCATTTT
j_gene: TRBJ1-1; abundance: -; d_gene: -; v_gene: TRBV19; CDR3aa: CASSREGSTEAFF; CDR3nt: TGTGCCAGTAGTCGTGAGGGAAGCACTGAAGCTTTCTTT
j_gene: TRBJ2-2; abundance: -; d_gene: -; v_gene: TRBV2; CDR3aa: CASRRGVSGATGELFF; CDR3nt: TGTGCCAGCCGCCGGGGGGTCTCAGGGGCCACCGGGGAGCTGTTTTTT
j_gene: TRBJ1-2; abundance: -; d_gene: -; v_gene: TRBV28; CDR3aa: CASSLSYGYTF; CDR3nt: TGTGCCAGCAGCCTCAGTTATGGCTACACCTTC
j_gene: TRBJ1-1; abundance: once; d_gene: -; v_gene: TRBV5-4; CDR3aa: CASSLRASDGRTEAFF; CDR3nt: TGTGCCAGCAGCTTGAGGGCCTCCGACGGGAGGACTGAAGCTTTCTTT
j_gene: TRBJ1-1; abundance: -; d_gene: TRBD1; v_gene: TRBV9; CDR3aa: CASSVRTGMNTEAFF; CDR3nt: TGTGCCAGCAGCGTTCGGACAGGGATGAACACTGAAGCTTTCTTT
j_gene: TRBJ1-1; abundance: -; d_gene: -; v_gene: TRBV5-1; CDR3aa: CASILDSRSTEAFF; CDR3nt: TGCGCCAGCATCCTCGACAGCCGGAGCACTGAAGCTTTCTTT
j_gene: TRBJ1-1; abundance: -; d_gene: TRBD1; v_gene: TRBV29-1; CDR3aa: CSVVVGTDEAFF; CDR3nt: TGCAGCGTTGTAGTGGGGACAGATGAAGCTTTCTTT
j_gene: TRBJ2-5; abundance: -; d_gene: TRBD2; v_gene: TRBV11-2; CDR3aa: CASSPGGLAGAKETQYF; CDR3nt: TGTGCCAGCAGCCCAGGGGGGCTAGCGGGAGCTAAAGAGACCCAGTACTTC
j_gene: TRBJ1-2; abundance: -; d_gene: TRBD1; v_gene: TRBV28; CDR3aa: CASSTTLRTGDGYTF; CDR3nt: TGTGCCAGCAGTACCACCCTGCGTACAGGGGACGGCTACACCTTC
j_gene: TRBJ2-1; abundance: few; d_gene: -; v_gene: TRBV2; CDR3aa: CASSSRDSRVF; CDR3nt: TGTGCCAGCAGTTCCCGGGACTCCCGGGTCTTC
j_gene: TRBJ2-7; abundance: -; d_gene: TRBD1; v_gene: TRBV6-1; CDR3aa: CASSEGQGAFYEQYF; CDR3nt: TGTGCCAGCAGCGAGGGACAGGGGGCCTTCTACGAGCAGTACTTC
j_gene: TRBJ2-3; abundance: -; d_gene: TRBD2; v_gene: TRBV27; CDR3aa: CASSFLAGAADTQYF; CDR3nt: TGTGCCAGCAGTTTCCTAGCGGGAGCGGCAGATACGCAGTATTTT
j_gene: TRBJ2-1; abundance: few; d_gene: -; v_gene: TRBV5-1; CDR3aa: CASSLLAWEYNEQFF; CDR3nt: TGCGCCAGCAGCTTGTTAGCGTGGGAGTACAATGAGCAGTTCTTC
j_gene: TRBJ2-5; abundance: few; d_gene: TRBD1; v_gene: TRBV29-1; CDR3aa: CSVGNRGGETQYF; CDR3nt: TGCAGCGTTGGGAACAGGGGCGGTGAGACCCAGTACTTC
j_gene: TRBJ2-1; abundance: -; d_gene: -; v_gene: TRBV7-9; CDR3aa: CASSRTSSGLYNEQFF; CDR3nt: TGTGCCAGCAGCCGTACTAGTTCAGGTCTCTACAATGAGCAGTTCTTC
j_gene: TRBJ1-2; abundance: -; d_gene: TRBD1; v_gene: TRBV4-1; CDR3aa: CASAGQGFGTNYGYTF; CDR3nt: TGCGCCAGCGCGGGACAGGGCTTCGGGACTAACTATGGCTACACCTTC
j_gene: TRBJ1-5; abundance: -; d_gene: TRBD1; v_gene: TRBV19; CDR3aa: CASQGTGDTWGNQPQHF; CDR3nt: TGTGCCAGTCAGGGGACAGGGGATACTTGGGGCAATCAGCCCCAGCATTTT
j_gene: TRBJ2-7; abundance: -; d_gene: -; v_gene: TRBV2; CDR3aa: CASSAAGASVGEQYF; CDR3nt: TGTGCCAGCTCTGCGGCGGGTGCTAGCGTGGGCGAGCAGTACTTC
j_gene: TRBJ1-1; abundance: -; d_gene: TRBD1; v_gene: TRBV5-1; CDR3aa: CASSLATGVNTEAFF; CDR3nt: TGCGCCAGCAGCCTTGCGACAGGGGTGAATACTGAAGCTTTCTTT
j_gene: TRBJ2-1; abundance: -; d_gene: -; v_gene: TRBV5-1; CDR3aa: CASSFVGRPNSYNEQFF; CDR3nt: TGCGCCAGCAGCTTTGTAGGCAGGCCCAACTCCTACAATGAGCAGTTCTTC
j_gene: TRBJ2-2; abundance: -; d_gene: TRBD2; v_gene: TRBV29-1; CDR3aa: CSAGLAGTGELFF; CDR3nt: TGCAGCGCGGGACTAGCGGGTACCGGGGAGCTGTTTTTT